This is a list of T cell receptor beta chains from one sample in a study of blood T cell repertoires in COVID-19. Using immunoSEQ multiplex PCR, the repertoire was profiled, and TCRdb retains in-frame clones only, with some absent. Here the sample spans around 400,000 clones, about nine tenths being singletons. The material sequenced was PBMCs or T cells enriched from blood (not recorded which). The source of these receptors is a woman aged 40 to 55 who had been exposed to COVID-19. Both conserved end residues are part of each CDR3.

cdr3_aa: CASSLVSSSYNEQFF
v_call: TRBV5-6
j_call: TRBJ2-1

cdr3_aa: CASSLGTYRGRRADTQYF
v_call: TRBV7-8
j_call: TRBJ2-3

cdr3_aa: CASSLPGGYEQYF
v_call: TRBV18
j_call: TRBJ2-7

cdr3_aa: CAGWSRTVYTEAFF
v_call: TRBV30
j_call: TRBJ1-1

cdr3_aa: CASSEGLIPTDTQYF
v_call: TRBV9
j_call: TRBJ2-3

cdr3_aa: CASSQEFRGLNTIYF
v_call: TRBV4-3
j_call: TRBJ1-3

cdr3_aa: CASSLMMSGGGVDTQYF
v_call: TRBV5-5
j_call: TRBJ2-3

cdr3_aa: CASSLGDTLLGSPLHF
v_call: TRBV7-2
j_call: TRBJ1-6

cdr3_aa: CASSHAGSPYEQYF
v_call: TRBV4-1
j_call: TRBJ2-7

cdr3_aa: CASAITGQEDQPQHF
v_call: TRBV2
j_call: TRBJ1-5

cdr3_aa: CASSRDYHTETQYF
v_call: TRBV6-2/TRBV6-3
j_call: TRBJ2-5

cdr3_aa: CASSRQANYGYTF
v_call: TRBV12-3/TRBV12-4
j_call: TRBJ1-2

cdr3_aa: CASSVGGASGSREQYF
v_call: TRBV9
j_call: TRBJ2-7